Listed below are T cell receptor beta chains from one sample, sequenced in a study of blood T cells in healthy people across ages. TCRdb processed the 5' RACE reads anew with MiXCR; each CDR3 protein has one entry. Found here are 650,000 to 950,000 distinct CDR3 sequences, approximately 48% of them singletons; the top ten hold 15% to 25%. The specimen was blood. The receptors were gathered from a man aged 60 to 69 in good health. CDR3s include the opening cysteine and the closing phenylalanine or tryptophan. A D gene is named only where the DNA matches it firmly. Rows give clone size only sometimes, using once, few, many, or a class for an expanded clone.

abundance	d_gene	j_gene	v_gene	CDR3nt	CDR3aa
NA	NA	TRBJ2-3	TRBV5-1	TGCGCCAGCAGCTTGGATGGAAACCGTGCAGATACGCAGTATTTT	CASSLDGNRADTQYF
few	TRBD1	TRBJ1-2	TRBV9	TGTGCCAGCAGCGTGGGACAGGAGCCACAAGCCAACTATGGCTACACCTTC	CASSVGQEPQANYGYTF
few	NA	TRBJ1-6	TRBV5-1	TGCGCCAGCAGCTTTGATAATAATTCACCCCTCCACTTT	CASSFDNNSPLHF
NA	NA	TRBJ2-3	TRBV5-1	TGCGCCAGCAGCATACAGGGTCCAGATACGCAGTATTTT	CASSIQGPDTQYF
few	NA	TRBJ2-2	TRBV10-3	TGTGCCATCAGTGAGGGAACTAGCATCGGGGAGCTGTTTTTT	CAISEGTSIGELFF
NA	NA	TRBJ1-2	TRBV20-1	TGCAGTGTCCGACAGGAATATGGCTACACCTTC	CSVRQEYGYTF
NA	NA	TRBJ2-3	TRBV28	TGTGCCAGCAACCCGAACACAGATACGCAGTATTTT	CASNPNTDTQYF
few	NA	TRBJ2-5	TRBV21-1	TGTGCCAGCAGCGCCCCATCAGGGTGCGTTTGGCCCCAGTACTTC	CASSAPSGCVWPQYF
NA	NA	TRBJ1-5	TRBV20-1	TGCAGTGCTAGAGATTACAGGGCTAGCAATCAGCCCCAGCATTTT	CSARDYRASNQPQHF
NA	TRBD2	TRBJ2-5	TRBV27	TGTGCCAGCAGTTCGCTCCTTACTAGCGGGGGGGGAGAGACCCAGTACTTC	CASSSLLTSGGGETQYF
NA	NA	TRBJ1-4	TRBV4-3	TGCGCCAGCAGCCAACAACCTACCCCGAGGGAAAAACTGTTTTTT	CASSQQPTPREKLFF
NA	TRBD1	TRBJ2-2	TRBV5-1	TGCGCCAGCAGGCCCCGGACAGGGGGATTTTTCGTTAATCGGGTAACCGGGGAGCTGTTTTTT	CASRPRTGGFFVNRVTGELFF
many	TRBD2	TRBJ2-5	TRBV9	TGTGCCAGCAGCGTAGGGACTAGCGGGGGTCTCCAAGAGACCCAGTACTTC	CASSVGTSGGLQETQYF
NA	TRBD2	TRBJ2-7	TRBV7-9	TGTGCCAGCAGCGCAGGGGTTAGCGGGGGTTTGAGCTCCTACGAGCAGTACTTC	CASSAGVSGGLSSYEQYF
NA	NA	TRBJ1-2	TRBV13	TGTGCCAGCAGCTTAAGGGTCGAGTATGGCTACACCTTC	CASSLRVEYGYTF
NA	NA	TRBJ1-5	TRBV4-1	TGCGCCAGCAGCCAAGATGGGGGTATCGGCAATCAGCCCCAGCATTTT	CASSQDGGIGNQPQHF
NA	NA	TRBJ2-7	TRBV2	TGTGCCGGCAGGGCGGTCTACGAGCAGTACTTC	CAGRAVYEQYF
NA	TRBD2	TRBJ2-5	TRBV3-1	TGTGCCAGCAGCCAAGAGGGACTAGCGGGGGCATGGTACCAAGAGACCCAGTACTTC	CASSQEGLAGAWYQETQYF
NA	TRBD1	TRBJ2-4	TRBV12-3/TRBV12-4	TGTGCCAGCAGTTTCAGGACAGGGGGTTCAGCAAACATTCAGTACTTC	CASSFRTGGSANIQYF
NA	TRBD2	TRBJ2-1	TRBV18	TGTGCCAGCTCACCACCTACCCTAGCGGGGGCATACAATGAGCAGTTCTTC	CASSPPTLAGAYNEQFF